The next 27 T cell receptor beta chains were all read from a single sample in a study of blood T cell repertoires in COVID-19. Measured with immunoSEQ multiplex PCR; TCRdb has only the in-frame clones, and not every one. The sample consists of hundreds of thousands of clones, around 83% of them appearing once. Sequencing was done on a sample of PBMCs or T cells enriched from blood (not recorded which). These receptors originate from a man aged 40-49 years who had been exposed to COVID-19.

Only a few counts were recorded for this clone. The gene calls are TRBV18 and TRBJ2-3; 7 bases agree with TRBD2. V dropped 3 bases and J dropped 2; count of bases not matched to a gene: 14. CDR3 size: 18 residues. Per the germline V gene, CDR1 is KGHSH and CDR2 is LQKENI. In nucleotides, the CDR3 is TGTGCCAGCTCACCTCCATGGGTAGCGGGTCGGAACACAGATACGCAGTATTTT. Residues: CASSPPWVAGRNTDTQYF.

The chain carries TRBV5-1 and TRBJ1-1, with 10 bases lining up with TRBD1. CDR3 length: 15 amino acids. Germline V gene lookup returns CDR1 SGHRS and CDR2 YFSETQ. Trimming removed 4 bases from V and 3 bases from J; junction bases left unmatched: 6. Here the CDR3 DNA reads TGCGCCAGCAGCGCCATAGGACAGGGGGACACTGAAGCTTTCTTT. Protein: CASSAIGQGDTEAFF.

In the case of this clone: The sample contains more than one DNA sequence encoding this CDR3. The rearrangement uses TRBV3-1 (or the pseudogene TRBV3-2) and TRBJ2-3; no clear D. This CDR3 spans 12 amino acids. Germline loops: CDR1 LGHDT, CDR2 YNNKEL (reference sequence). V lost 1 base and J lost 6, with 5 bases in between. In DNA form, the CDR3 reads TGTGCCAGCAGCCAAGCCGGGGATACGCAGTATTTT. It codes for CASSQAGDTQYF.

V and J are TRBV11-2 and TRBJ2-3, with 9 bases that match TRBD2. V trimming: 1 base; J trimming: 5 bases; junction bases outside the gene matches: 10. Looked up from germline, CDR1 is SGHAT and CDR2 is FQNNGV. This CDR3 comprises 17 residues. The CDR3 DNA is TGTGCCAGCAGCTTAGCGGCTAGCGGGACTATTAAAGATACGCAGTATTTT. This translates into CASSLAASGTIKDTQYF.

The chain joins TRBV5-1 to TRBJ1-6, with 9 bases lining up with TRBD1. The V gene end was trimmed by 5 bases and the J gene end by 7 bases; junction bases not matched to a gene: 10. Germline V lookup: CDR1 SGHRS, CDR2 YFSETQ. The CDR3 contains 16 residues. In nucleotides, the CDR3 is TGCGCCAGCAGGTACCTGGGACAGGGACTAAATTCACCCCTCCACTTT. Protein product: CASRYLGQGLNSPLHF.

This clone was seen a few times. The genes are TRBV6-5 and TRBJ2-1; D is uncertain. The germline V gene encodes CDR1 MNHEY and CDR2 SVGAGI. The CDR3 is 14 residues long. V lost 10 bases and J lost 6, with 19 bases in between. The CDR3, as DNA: TGTGCCACCACATCCCAGACTGCAAGCAATGAGCAGTTCTTC. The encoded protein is CATTSQTASNEQFF.

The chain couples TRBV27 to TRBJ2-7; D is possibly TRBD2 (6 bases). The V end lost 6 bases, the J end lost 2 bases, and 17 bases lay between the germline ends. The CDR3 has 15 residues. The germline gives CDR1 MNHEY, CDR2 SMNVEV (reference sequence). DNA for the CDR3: TGTGCCAGCAGAGCCGATCGGGACTCCGCCTACGAGCAGTACTTC. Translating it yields CASRADRDSAYEQYF.

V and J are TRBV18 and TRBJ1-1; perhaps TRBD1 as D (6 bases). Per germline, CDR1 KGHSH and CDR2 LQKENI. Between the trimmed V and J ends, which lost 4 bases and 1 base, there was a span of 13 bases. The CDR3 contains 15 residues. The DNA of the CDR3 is TGTGCCAGCTCACTTACAGGGTGGGGGAACACTGAAGCTTTCTTT. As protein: CASSLTGWGNTEAFF.

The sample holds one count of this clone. The CDR3 nucleotides read TGTGCTAGTGGTTTGGTAGGGACTTACAATGAGCAGTTCTTC. This translates into CASGLVGTYNEQFF. This sequence joins TRBV12-5 and TRBJ2-1; perhaps TRBD2 as D (6 bases). The ends were cut back, 0 bases at V and 4 bases at J, with 7 bases in the middle. From germline, CDR1 is LGHNT and CDR2 FRNRAP. The CDR3 covers 14 residues.

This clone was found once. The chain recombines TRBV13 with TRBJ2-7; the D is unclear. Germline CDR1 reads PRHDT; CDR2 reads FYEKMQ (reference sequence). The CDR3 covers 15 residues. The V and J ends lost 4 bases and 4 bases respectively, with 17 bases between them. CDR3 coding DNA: TGTGCCAGCAGCTCCGGGTTTGTGGTGAGGTACGAGCAGTACTTC. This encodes CASSSGFVVRYEQYF.

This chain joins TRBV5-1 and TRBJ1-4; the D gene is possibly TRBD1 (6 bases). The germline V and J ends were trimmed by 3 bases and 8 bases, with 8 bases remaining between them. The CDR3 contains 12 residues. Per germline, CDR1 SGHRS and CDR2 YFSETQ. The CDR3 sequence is CASSSGTEKLFF. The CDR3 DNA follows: TGCGCCAGCAGCTCAGGGACAGAAAAACTGTTTTTT.

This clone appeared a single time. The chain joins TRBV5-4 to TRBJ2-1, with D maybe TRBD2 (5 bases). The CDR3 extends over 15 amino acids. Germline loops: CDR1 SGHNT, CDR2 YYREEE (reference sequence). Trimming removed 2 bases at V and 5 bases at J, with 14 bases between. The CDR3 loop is CASSFALPGDNEQFF. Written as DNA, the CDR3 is TGTGCCAGCAGCTTTGCGCTTCCCGGGGACAATGAGCAGTTCTTC.

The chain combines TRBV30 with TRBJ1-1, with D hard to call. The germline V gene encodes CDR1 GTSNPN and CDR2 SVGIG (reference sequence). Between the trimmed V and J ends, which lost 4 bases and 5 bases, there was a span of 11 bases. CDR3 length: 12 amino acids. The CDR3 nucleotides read TGTGCCTGGAAAGAAGGGAGGACTGAAGCTTTCTTT. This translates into CAWKEGRTEAFF.

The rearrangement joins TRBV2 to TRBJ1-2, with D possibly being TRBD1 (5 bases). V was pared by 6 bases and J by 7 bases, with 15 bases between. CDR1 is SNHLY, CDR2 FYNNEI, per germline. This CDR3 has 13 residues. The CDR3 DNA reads TGTGCCAGCAGGAGGCCGGGGGATAGTGGCTACACCTTC. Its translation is CASRRPGDSGYTF.

CDR3: CAWNAGTPLKGYTF. CDR3 nucleotides: TGTGCCTGGAATGCCGGGACACCGCTCAAAGGCTACACCTTC. The chain has TRBV30 and TRBJ1-2, with a possible D match to TRBD1 (6 bases). CDR3 length equals 14 residues. Trimming removed 4 bases at V and 8 bases at J, with 20 bases between. The germline CDR1 and CDR2 sequences are GTSNPN and SVGIG (reference sequence). The variable domain in full, completed from reference TRBV30 and TRBJ1-2, reads SQTIHQWPATLVQPVGSPLSLECTVEGTSNPNLYWYRQAAGRGLQLLFYSVGIGQISSEVPQNLSASRPQDRQFILSSKKLLLSDSGFYLCAWNAGTPLKGYTFGSGTRLTVV.

CDR3 in amino acids: CASSQGGLRDNEQFF. CDR3 DNA sequence: TGCGCCAGCAGCCAAGGCGGGTTGAGAGACAATGAGCAGTTCTTC. V gene TRBV10-1 combines with J gene TRBJ2-1, with a tentative D call TRBD2 (5 bases). The CDR3 runs to 15 residues. Trimming removed 6 bases at V and 5 bases at J, with 17 bases between. Per germline, CDR1 WNHNN and CDR2 SYGVQD (reference sequence).

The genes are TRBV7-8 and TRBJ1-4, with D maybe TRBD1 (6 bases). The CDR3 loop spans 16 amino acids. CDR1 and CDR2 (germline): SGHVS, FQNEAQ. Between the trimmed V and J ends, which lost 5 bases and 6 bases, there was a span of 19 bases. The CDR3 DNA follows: TGTGCCAGCAGCGGTAGAGCACAGGGAGGGCATGAAAAACTGTTTTTT. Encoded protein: CASSGRAQGGHEKLFF.

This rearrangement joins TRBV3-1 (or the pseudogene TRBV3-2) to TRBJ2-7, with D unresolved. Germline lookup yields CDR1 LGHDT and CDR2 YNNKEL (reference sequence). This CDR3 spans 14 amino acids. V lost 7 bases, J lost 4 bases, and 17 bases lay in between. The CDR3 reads CASTNRVESYEQYF. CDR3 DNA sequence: TGTGCCAGCACAAACCGGGTAGAGTCTTACGAGCAGTACTTC.

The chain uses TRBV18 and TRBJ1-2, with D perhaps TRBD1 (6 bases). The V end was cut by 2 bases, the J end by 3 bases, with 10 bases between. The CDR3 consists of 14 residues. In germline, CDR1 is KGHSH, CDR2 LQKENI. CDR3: CASSPVDSYYGYTF. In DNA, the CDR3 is TGTGCCAGCTCACCAGTGGACAGCTACTATGGCTACACCTTC.

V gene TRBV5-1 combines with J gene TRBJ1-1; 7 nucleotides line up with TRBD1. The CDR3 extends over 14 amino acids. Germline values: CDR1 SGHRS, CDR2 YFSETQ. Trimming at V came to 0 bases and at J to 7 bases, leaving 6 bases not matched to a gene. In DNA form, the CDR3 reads TGCGCCAGCAGCTTGGGCGGACAGGCCAATGAAGCTTTCTTT. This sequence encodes CASSLGGQANEAFF.

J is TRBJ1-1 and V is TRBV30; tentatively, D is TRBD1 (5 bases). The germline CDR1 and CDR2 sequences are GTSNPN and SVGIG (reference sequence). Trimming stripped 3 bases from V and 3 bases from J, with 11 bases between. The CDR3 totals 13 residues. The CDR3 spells CAWSGGPDTEAFF. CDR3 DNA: TGTGCCTGGAGCGGGGGTCCCGACACTGAAGCTTTCTTT.

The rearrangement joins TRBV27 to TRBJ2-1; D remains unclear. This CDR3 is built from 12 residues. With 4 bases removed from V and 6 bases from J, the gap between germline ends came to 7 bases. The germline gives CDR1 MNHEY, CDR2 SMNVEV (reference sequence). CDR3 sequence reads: CASSSYLNEQFF. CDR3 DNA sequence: TGTGCCAGCAGTTCCTACCTCAATGAGCAGTTCTTC.

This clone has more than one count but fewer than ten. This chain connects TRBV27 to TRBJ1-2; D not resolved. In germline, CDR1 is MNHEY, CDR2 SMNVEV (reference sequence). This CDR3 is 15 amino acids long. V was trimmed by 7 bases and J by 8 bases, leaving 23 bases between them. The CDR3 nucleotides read TGTGCCAGCATTTCCCTTGGAGGGAGCAGCTTCGGCTACACCTTC. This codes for CASISLGGSSFGYTF.

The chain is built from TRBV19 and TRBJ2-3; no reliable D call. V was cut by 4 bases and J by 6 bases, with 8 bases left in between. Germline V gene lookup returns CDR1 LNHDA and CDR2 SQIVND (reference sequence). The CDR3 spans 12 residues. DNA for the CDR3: TGTGCCAGTAGTAACTATAGGGATACGCAGTATTTT. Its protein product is CASSNYRDTQYF.

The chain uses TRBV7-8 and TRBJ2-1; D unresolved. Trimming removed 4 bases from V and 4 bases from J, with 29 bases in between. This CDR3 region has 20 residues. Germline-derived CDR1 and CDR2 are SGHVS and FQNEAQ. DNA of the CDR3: TGTGCCAGCAGCTCGACTGTATCAATTAGTAGGCGAAATCTTTACAATGAGCAGTTCTTC. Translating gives CASSSTVSISRRNLYNEQFF.

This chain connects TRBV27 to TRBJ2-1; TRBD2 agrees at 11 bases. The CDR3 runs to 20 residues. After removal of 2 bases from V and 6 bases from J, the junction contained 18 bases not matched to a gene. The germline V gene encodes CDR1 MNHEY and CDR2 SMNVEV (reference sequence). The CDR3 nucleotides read TGTGCCAGCAGTTTAGGTCTTACTAGCGGGAGTATATCATTTACCAATGAGCAGTTCTTC. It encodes CASSLGLTSGSISFTNEQFF.

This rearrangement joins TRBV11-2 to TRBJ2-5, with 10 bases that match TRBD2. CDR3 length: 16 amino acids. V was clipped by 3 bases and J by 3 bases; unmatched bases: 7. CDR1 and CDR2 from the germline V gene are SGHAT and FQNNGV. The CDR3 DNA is TGTGCCAGCAGCTTTATCCTTGGACTAGCGGAAGAGACCCAGTACTTC. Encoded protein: CASSFILGLAEETQYF.